The 12 T cell receptor beta chains below were found in one sample sequenced in a study of blood T cell repertoires in COVID-19. TCRdb's copy holds only in-frame clones and misses some; the assay was immunoSEQ multiplex PCR. In the table there are roughly 200,000 clones, around 84% of which are singletons. Sequencing input: PBMCs or T cells enriched from blood (not recorded which). Receptors were obtained from a man aged 35-49 years who had recovered from COVID-19.

The chain joins TRBV4-1 to TRBJ1-2; 8 positions match TRBD1. The CDR3 contains 15 residues. With V trimmed by 4 bases and J by 3 bases, 7 bases remained unmatched. Germline CDR1 MGHRA, CDR2 YSYEKL. DNA for the CDR3: TGCGCCAGCAGCCCGGGACAGGCTAGAGACTATGGCTACACCTTC. It encodes CASSPGQARDYGYTF.

The chain couples TRBV28 to TRBJ2-7; 10 positions match TRBD2. The CDR3 runs to 15 residues. CDR1 is MDHEN, CDR2 SYDVKM, per germline. The V segment lost 6 bases and the J segment 2 bases; nucleotides outside the gene matches: 7. The CDR3 DNA is TGTGCCAGCAGCTGGGGACTAGCGCTTACCTACGAGCAGTACTTC. Translated, it gives CASSWGLALTYEQYF.

V and J are TRBV4-3 and TRBJ1-3; no definite D call. The CDR3 is 17 amino acids. Trimming removed 0 bases at V and 0 bases at J, with 12 bases between. CDR1 and CDR2 from the germline V gene are LGHNA and YSLEER. The CDR3 here is CASSQDVQRSSGNTIYF. The CDR3 DNA follows: TGCGCCAGCAGCCAAGATGTACAACGGAGCTCTGGAAACACCATATATTTT.

This clone was picked up one time. The chain combines TRBV15 with TRBJ2-2; D gene ambiguous. V lost 2 bases and J 6 bases, leaving 4 bases between the germline ends. The CDR3 totals 12 residues. Germline values: CDR1 LNHNV, CDR2 YYDKDF (reference sequence). The CDR3: CATSRRAGELFF. Written as DNA, the CDR3 is TGTGCCACCAGCAGACGGGCCGGGGAGCTGTTTTTT.

The V call is TRBV10-3, the J call TRBJ1-1; D is possibly TRBD1 (6 bases). Trimming removed 5 bases at V and 1 base at J, with 8 bases between. The length of the CDR3 is 13 residues. Germline V gene data show CDR1 as ENHRY and CDR2 as SYGVKD. As DNA, the CDR3 is TGTGCCATCAGTCCACAGGGGAACACTGAAGCTTTCTTT. Its translation: CAISPQGNTEAFF.

The chain combines TRBV27 with TRBJ1-3, with a possible D match to TRBD1 (5 bases). Germline CDR1 and CDR2: MNHEY and SMNVEV (reference sequence). The CDR3 contains 15 residues. Trimming pared 8 bases from V and 0 bases from J, leaving 14 bases between. The CDR3 loop reads CASALGAPSGNTIYF. In nucleotides, the CDR3 is TGTGCCAGCGCCTTAGGGGCCCCCTCTGGAAACACCATATATTTT.

The chain joins TRBV19 to TRBJ1-3, with TRBD1 matching over 7 bases. This CDR3 region has 17 residues. After removal of 4 bases from V and 4 bases from J, the junction contained 13 bases not matched to a gene. Germline CDR1 LNHDA, CDR2 SQIVND (reference sequence). CDR3 in amino acids: CASSTSLLWDRGNTIYF. The CDR3, as DNA: TGTGCCAGTAGTACCTCCCTTTTATGGGACAGAGGAAACACCATATATTTT.

The rearrangement links TRBV7-9 to TRBJ2-3, with TRBD2 matching over 7 bases. Losses at the gene ends were 0 bases for V and 1 base for J; bases not matched to a gene: 4. Germline-derived CDR1 and CDR2 are SEHNR and FQNEAQ (reference sequence). CDR3 size: 16 residues. This CDR3 reads CASSLATRGGTDTQYF. The CDR3 DNA is TGTGCCAGCAGCTTAGCCACCCGGGGGGGCACAGATACGCAGTATTTT.

The V call is TRBV11-3, the J call TRBJ2-7; 9 bases match TRBD1. CDR3 size: 13 residues. CDR1 is SGHNT and CDR2 is YENEEA in the germline V gene. Germline trimming cut 10 bases from V and 1 base from J; bases unmatched to any gene: 5. The CDR3 DNA reads as TGTGCCATCCGGGACAGGGAGTCCTACGAGCAGTACTTC. Its translation is CAIRDRESYEQYF.

This chain uses TRBV3-1 (or the pseudogene TRBV3-2) with TRBJ1-5; D is perhaps TRBD1 (5 bases). Germline CDR1 and CDR2: LGHDT and YNNKEL (reference sequence). V was cut by 4 bases and J by 5 bases, with 18 bases left in between. This CDR3 is 16 amino acids long. For the CDR3, the DNA is TGTGCCAGCAGCCCTAGACCGTTCATGGGGCATCAGCCCCAGCATTTT. It encodes CASSPRPFMGHQPQHF.

The chain recombines TRBV29-1 with TRBJ1-3; tentatively, D is TRBD1 (5 bases). Germline CDR1 reads SQVTM; CDR2 reads ANQGSEA. V was clipped by 5 bases and J by 1 base, with 9 bases between them. The CDR3 runs to 13 residues. The CDR3 reads CSVMGGSGNTIYF. CDR3 sequence (DNA): TGCAGCGTTATGGGGGGTTCTGGAAACACCATATATTTT.

This sequence joins TRBV6-5 and TRBJ2-1; TRBD2 is a possible D gene (5 bases). CDR3 length: 13 residues. V lost 6 bases to trimming and J lost 4 bases, with 10 bases between them. Germline loops: CDR1 MNHEY, CDR2 SVGAGI. CDR3 in amino acids: CASRPSGYNEQFF. Written as DNA, the CDR3 is TGTGCCAGCAGACCCTCGGGGTACAATGAGCAGTTCTTC.